The 9 T cell receptor beta chains given below trace back to one sample, sequenced in a study of Tregs in tolerant kidney transplant recipients. TCRdb's copy holds only in-frame clones and misses some; the assay was immunoSEQ multiplex PCR. The sample records over 50,000 clones, 75% to 90% being singletons. Sequenced material: Tregs from blood, taken before the transplant. These receptors were taken from a human donor who received a combined kidney and bone marrow transplant.

This chain links TRBV12-5 with TRBJ2-3; TRBD2 matches 11 bases. The ends lost 0 bases at V and 0 bases at J; junction bases unmatched: 14. The V gene's germline CDR1 is LGHNT and CDR2 FRNRAP. The CDR3 runs to 21 residues. The CDR3 sequence is CASGLVLSRLAGGLSTDTQYF. The CDR3 coding sequence is TGTGCTAGTGGTTTGGTACTATCTCGGCTAGCGGGGGGCCTAAGCACAGATACGCAGTATTTT.

The chain uses TRBV20-1 and TRBJ2-7; D unresolved. Germline V lookup: CDR1 DFQATT, CDR2 SNEGSKA (reference sequence). V lost 6 bases and J lost 7, with 10 bases in between. The CDR3 is made up of 10 amino acids. CDR3 protein: CSAVLGEQYF. The CDR3 DNA is TGCAGTGCCGTGCTGGGTGAGCAGTACTTC.

The genes are TRBV18 and TRBJ1-1, with 8 bases matching TRBD1. V dropped 5 bases and J dropped 6; count of bases not matched to a gene: 5. Germline values: CDR1 KGHSH, CDR2 LQKENI. CDR3 length: 13 residues. The CDR3 loop is CASSTTGVSEAFF. Written as DNA, the CDR3 is TGTGCCAGCTCAACGACAGGGGTGTCTGAAGCTTTCTTT.

This clone appeared once. The chain employs TRBV28 and TRBJ2-7; 7 nucleotides match TRBD1. V shed 5 bases, J shed 1 base, and the junction held 5 bases outside the gene matches. Germline V lookup: CDR1 MDHEN, CDR2 SYDVKM. The CDR3 loop spans 14 amino acids. CDR3 amino acids: CASSPGQTSYEQYF. For the CDR3, the DNA is TGTGCCAGCAGTCCGGGACAGACATCCTACGAGCAGTACTTC. The entire variable domain, with the rest obtained from reference TRBV28 and TRBJ2-7, is as follows: DVKVTQSSRYLVKRTGEKVFLECVQDMDHENMFWYRQDPGLGLRLIYFSYDVKMKEKGDIPEGYSVSREKKERFSLILESASTNQTSMYLCASSPGQTSYEQYFGPGTRLTVT.

The chain employs TRBV5-4 and TRBJ2-5, with a possible D match to TRBD2 (6 bases). V lost 4 bases and J lost 5, with 15 bases in between. The CDR3 extends over 14 amino acids. Per germline, CDR1 SGHNT and CDR2 YYREEE (reference sequence). In DNA, the CDR3 is TGTGCCAGCAGCCGTGGAGGGGCGGGGGAGACCCAGTACTTC. Translating it yields CASSRGGAGETQYF.

This clone was observed a few times. The genes are TRBV6-1 and TRBJ1-1; D is unclear. Germline V gene data show CDR1 as MNHNS and CDR2 as SASEGT. The CDR3 is 13 residues long. V was cut by 4 bases and J by 6 bases, with 12 bases left in between. The CDR3 DNA sequence: TGTGCCAGCAGTGTGCACGCTCGGGCTGAAGCTTTCTTT. The encoded protein is CASSVHARAEAFF.

This chain joins TRBV7-8 and TRBJ2-1; 8 bases agree with TRBD2. J was trimmed by 4 bases and V by 5 bases; bases with no gene match: 7. The CDR3 covers 15 residues. Per germline, CDR1 SGHVS and CDR2 FQNEAQ. The DNA of the CDR3 is TGTGCCAGCAGCCTCCTAGCGGGCCCATACAATGAGCAGTTCTTC. Amino acids: CASSLLAGPYNEQFF.

The chain has TRBV28 and TRBJ2-3; 9 bases align to TRBD1. Germline trimming cut 1 base from V and 0 bases from J; bases unmatched to any gene: 17. This CDR3 region has 21 residues. Germline V lookup: CDR1 MDHEN, CDR2 SYDVKM. The CDR3 DNA reads as TGTGCCAGCAGTTTATCTTCTATACGGTGGGGACAGGGAACTAGCACAGATACGCAGTATTTT. The encoded protein is CASSLSSIRWGQGTSTDTQYF.

This clone has a handful of counts. The chain links TRBV7-2 to TRBJ1-2, with TRBD1 matching over 8 bases. The CDR3 loop spans 15 amino acids. CDR1 and CDR2 from the germline V gene are SGHTA and FQGNSA. The V gene end was trimmed by 1 base and the J gene end by 2 bases; junction bases not matched to a gene: 3. In DNA form, the CDR3 reads TGTGCCAGCAGCTTAGTGGCAGGGGGCAACTATGGCTACACCTTC. Protein: CASSLVAGGNYGYTF.